These T cell receptor beta chains were read from a single sample in a study of blood T cell repertoires in COVID-19. Sequencing was performed with immunoSEQ multiplex PCR; in TCRdb, only in-frame clones are kept and a portion is missing. The sample has 230,000 or so clones; around 90% are singletons. Material: PBMCs or T cells enriched from blood (not recorded which). The receptor set was obtained from a woman between 45 and 65 years old with acute COVID-19. Each CDR3 is given with its conserved first and last residue. A D gene is named only where the DNA matches it firmly. Size is stated for part of the rows, as once, few or many counts, or as a class when the clone is expanded.

v_gene: TRBV10-3; j_gene: TRBJ1-2; abundance: .; d_gene: TRBD1; CDR3aa: CAIRGQGVPTF; CDR3nt: TGTGCCATCAGGGGACAGGGGGTACCCACCTTC
v_gene: TRBV28; j_gene: TRBJ2-3; abundance: .; d_gene: .; CDR3aa: CASSLSAGMGNTQYF; CDR3nt: TGTGCCAGCAGTTTATCAGCGGGCATGGGGAATACGCAGTATTTT
v_gene: TRBV5-1; j_gene: TRBJ1-6; abundance: .; d_gene: TRBD1; CDR3aa: CASSLGGTGGSPLHF; CDR3nt: TGCGCCAGCAGCTTGGGTGGGACAGGGGGTTCACCCCTCCACTTT
v_gene: TRBV21-1; j_gene: TRBJ2-1; abundance: .; d_gene: .; CDR3aa: CASSKEGTVSRQNEQFF; CDR3nt: TGTGCCAGCAGCAAAGAAGGGACAGTAAGCCGCCAGAATGAGCAGTTCTTC
v_gene: TRBV7-3; j_gene: TRBJ1-3; abundance: .; d_gene: TRBD1; CDR3aa: CASSKDRLGPGNTIYF; CDR3nt: TGTGCCAGCAGCAAGGACAGGCTCGGTCCTGGAAACACCATATATTTT
v_gene: TRBV29-1; j_gene: TRBJ2-3; abundance: .; d_gene: TRBD2; CDR3aa: CSGEAGATDTQYF; CDR3nt: TGCAGCGGCGAAGCGGGAGCCACAGATACGCAGTATTTT
v_gene: TRBV21-1; j_gene: TRBJ2-2; abundance: .; d_gene: .; CDR3aa: CASSKVRGTVLAGVNTGELFF; CDR3nt: TGTGCCAGCAGCAAAGTAAGGGGGACCGTCCTAGCGGGAGTTAACACCGGGGAGCTGTTTTTT
v_gene: TRBV3-1/TRBV3-2; j_gene: TRBJ2-7; abundance: .; d_gene: TRBD2; CDR3aa: CASSRQASGRAYEQYF; CDR3nt: TGTGCCAGCAGCCGACAGGCTAGCGGGAGGGCCTACGAGCAGTACTTC
v_gene: TRBV19; j_gene: TRBJ1-1; abundance: .; d_gene: .; CDR3aa: CASSPGGSDTEAFF; CDR3nt: TGTGCCAGTAGTCCCGGAGGTAGCGACACTGAAGCTTTCTTT
v_gene: TRBV5-1; j_gene: TRBJ1-5; abundance: once; d_gene: .; CDR3aa: CASSPGGGAHFGNQPQHF; CDR3nt: TGCGCCAGCAGCCCCGGTGGAGGGGCGCATTTTGGCAATCAGCCCCAGCATTTT
v_gene: TRBV29-1; j_gene: TRBJ2-7; abundance: .; d_gene: TRBD2; CDR3aa: CSVVLARSSYEQYF; CDR3nt: TGCAGCGTAGTACTAGCGAGGAGCTCCTACGAGCAGTACTTC
v_gene: TRBV9; j_gene: TRBJ1-2; abundance: .; d_gene: .; CDR3aa: CASSVAGNNYGYTF; CDR3nt: TGTGCCAGCAGCGTAGCAGGGAATAACTATGGCTACACCTTC
v_gene: TRBV28; j_gene: TRBJ1-1; abundance: .; d_gene: TRBD1; CDR3aa: CASSLHRGGTEAFF; CDR3nt: TGTGCCAGCAGTTTACACAGGGGGGGAACTGAAGCTTTCTTT
v_gene: TRBV27; j_gene: TRBJ2-3; abundance: .; d_gene: .; CDR3aa: CASSSYGFLDTQYF; CDR3nt: TGTGCCAGCAGTTCCTACGGTTTTTTGGATACGCAGTATTTT
v_gene: TRBV13; j_gene: TRBJ2-2; abundance: .; d_gene: TRBD2; CDR3aa: CASSPESGRGHAGELFF; CDR3nt: TGTGCCAGCAGCCCCGAGAGCGGGAGGGGGCACGCCGGGGAGCTGTTTTTT
v_gene: TRBV29-1; j_gene: TRBJ2-2; abundance: .; d_gene: TRBD1; CDR3aa: CSVKVAGGNTGELFF; CDR3nt: TGCAGCGTAAAGGTGGCAGGGGGTAACACCGGGGAGCTGTTTTTT
v_gene: TRBV6-5; j_gene: TRBJ1-5; abundance: .; d_gene: .; CDR3aa: CASSPGIYSNQPQHF; CDR3nt: TGTGCCAGCAGTCCAGGAATTTATAGCAATCAGCCCCAGCATTTT
v_gene: TRBV4-1; j_gene: TRBJ2-3; abundance: .; d_gene: .; CDR3aa: CASSGGVGTDTQYF; CDR3nt: TGCGCCAGCAGCGGCGGGGTCGGCACAGATACGCAGTATTTT
v_gene: TRBV27; j_gene: TRBJ1-1; abundance: .; d_gene: TRBD1; CDR3aa: CASSPETGYWSNTEAFF; CDR3nt: TGTGCCAGCAGTCCCGAGACAGGGTACTGGTCTAACACTGAAGCTTTCTTT
v_gene: TRBV10-3; j_gene: TRBJ1-5; abundance: .; d_gene: .; CDR3aa: CAISEGRQGQPQHF; CDR3nt: TGTGCCATCAGTGAAGGCAGGCAGGGCCAGCCCCAGCATTTT
v_gene: TRBV28; j_gene: TRBJ1-3; abundance: .; d_gene: .; CDR3aa: CASSSQVSGNTIYF; CDR3nt: TGTGCCAGCAGTTCCCAGGTATCCGGAAACACCATATATTTT
v_gene: TRBV7-2; j_gene: TRBJ1-1; abundance: .; d_gene: .; CDR3aa: CASSPDRYWAFF; CDR3nt: TGTGCCAGCAGCCCGGACAGATATTGGGCTTTCTTT
v_gene: TRBV2; j_gene: TRBJ2-7; abundance: .; d_gene: .; CDR3aa: CASSVFGGRFSYEQYF; CDR3nt: TGTGCCAGCAGTGTCTTCGGGGGGCGATTCTCCTACGAGCAGTACTTC
v_gene: TRBV28; j_gene: TRBJ2-2; abundance: .; d_gene: .; CDR3aa: CASSLTLGAGTTGELFF; CDR3nt: TGTGCCAGCAGTTTAACTCTTGGCGCGGGGACCACCGGGGAGCTGTTTTTT
v_gene: TRBV14; j_gene: TRBJ1-1; abundance: .; d_gene: .; CDR3aa: CASSQNPPGFRAFF; CDR3nt: TGTGCCAGCAGCCAAAATCCCCCCGGGTTCCGGGCTTTCTTT
v_gene: TRBV28; j_gene: TRBJ1-3; abundance: .; d_gene: .; CDR3aa: CASSLSLSGNTIYF; CDR3nt: TGTGCCAGCAGTTTATCACTCTCTGGAAACACCATATATTTT
v_gene: TRBV30; j_gene: TRBJ1-1; abundance: .; d_gene: .; CDR3aa: CAWSVPVGTEAFF; CDR3nt: TGTGCCTGGAGTGTACCAGTAGGGACAGAAGCTTTCTTT
v_gene: TRBV5-1; j_gene: TRBJ1-2; abundance: .; d_gene: TRBD1; CDR3aa: CASFGGQGANYGYTF; CDR3nt: TGCGCCAGCTTCGGGGGACAGGGGGCTAACTATGGCTACACCTTC
v_gene: TRBV27; j_gene: TRBJ2-7; abundance: .; d_gene: .; CDR3aa: CASSPLLEPGYEQYF; CDR3nt: TGTGCCAGCAGTCCCCTCCTGGAGCCGGGCTACGAGCAGTACTTC
v_gene: TRBV29-1; j_gene: TRBJ2-2; abundance: .; d_gene: .; CDR3aa: CSVETGRNTGELFF; CDR3nt: TGCAGCGTCGAAACAGGAAGGAACACCGGGGAGCTGTTTTTT
v_gene: TRBV12-5; j_gene: TRBJ1-1; abundance: .; d_gene: .; CDR3aa: CASGHQNTEAFF; CDR3nt: TGTGCTAGTGGCCATCAGAACACTGAAGCTTTCTTT
v_gene: TRBV27; j_gene: TRBJ1-1; abundance: .; d_gene: TRBD1; CDR3aa: CASSFVGTGGSEAFF; CDR3nt: TGTGCCAGCAGTTTCGTCGGGACAGGGGGCTCTGAAGCTTTCTTT
v_gene: TRBV7-9; j_gene: TRBJ2-7; abundance: .; d_gene: .; CDR3aa: CASSSLYEQYF; CDR3nt: TGTGCCAGCAGCTCCCTCTACGAGCAGTACTTC
v_gene: TRBV28; j_gene: TRBJ2-1; abundance: .; d_gene: TRBD2; CDR3aa: CASRLAAQYNEQFF; CDR3nt: TGTGCCAGCAGGCTAGCGGCTCAATACAATGAGCAGTTCTTC
v_gene: TRBV10-3; j_gene: TRBJ1-3; abundance: .; d_gene: .; CDR3aa: CAISESAGTVSGNTIYF; CDR3nt: TGTGCCATCAGTGAGTCAGCGGGGACTGTCTCTGGAAACACCATATATTTT
v_gene: TRBV29-1; j_gene: TRBJ1-1; abundance: .; d_gene: .; CDR3aa: CSVADRRNTEAFF; CDR3nt: TGCAGCGTGGCTGACAGGCGGAACACTGAAGCTTTCTTT
v_gene: TRBV7-9; j_gene: TRBJ1-1; abundance: .; d_gene: .; CDR3aa: CASSVGTLNTEAFF; CDR3nt: TGTGCCAGCAGCGTAGGGACACTGAACACTGAAGCTTTCTTT
v_gene: TRBV19; j_gene: TRBJ2-3; abundance: .; d_gene: .; CDR3aa: CASSPDVVGDTQYF; CDR3nt: TGTGCCAGTAGTCCCGACGTAGTCGGGGATACGCAGTATTTT
v_gene: TRBV28; j_gene: TRBJ2-1; abundance: .; d_gene: TRBD2; CDR3aa: CASSLRGGGYNEQFF; CDR3nt: TGTGCCAGCAGTTTACGGGGGGGTGGCTACAATGAGCAGTTCTTC
v_gene: TRBV2; j_gene: TRBJ1-6; abundance: .; d_gene: .; CDR3aa: CASSEQSSGWSPLHF; CDR3nt: TGTGCCAGCAGTGAACAGTCGTCGGGATGGTCACCCCTCCACTTT
v_gene: TRBV18; j_gene: TRBJ2-7; abundance: .; d_gene: .; CDR3aa: CASSPWDISVGEQYF; CDR3nt: TGTGCCAGCTCACCATGGGACATATCAGTAGGGGAGCAGTACTTC
v_gene: TRBV6-5; j_gene: TRBJ2-7; abundance: .; d_gene: TRBD1; CDR3aa: CASSSGTGVYEQYF; CDR3nt: TGTGCCAGCAGCTCCGGGACAGGGGTTTACGAGCAGTACTTC
v_gene: TRBV21-1; j_gene: TRBJ2-5; abundance: .; d_gene: .; CDR3aa: CASRRQGPKTQYF; CDR3nt: TGTGCCAGCAGGAGACAGGGTCCCAAGACCCAGTACTTC
v_gene: TRBV27; j_gene: TRBJ2-5; abundance: .; d_gene: TRBD2; CDR3aa: CASSLASGRLMETQYF; CDR3nt: TGTGCCAGCAGTTTGGCTAGCGGGAGATTGATGGAGACCCAGTACTTC
v_gene: TRBV28; j_gene: TRBJ2-3; abundance: .; d_gene: TRBD2; CDR3aa: CASSFPRGRAGTDTQYF; CDR3nt: TGTGCCAGCAGTTTCCCCCGCGGGAGGGCAGGCACAGATACGCAGTATTTT
v_gene: TRBV7-9; j_gene: TRBJ2-3; abundance: .; d_gene: .; CDR3aa: CASSFESSWDTQYF; CDR3nt: TGTGCCAGCAGCTTTGAGAGTAGTTGGGATACGCAGTATTTT